The clone carrying this T cell receptor beta chain was recorded many times. This entry belongs to a study of blood T cell repertoires in COVID-19. Study at large: Samples of COVID-19 (acute and convalescent) were obtained from the United States, Italy and Spain.

Original methodology: Reference gene primer amplification gave estimated nucleated cell counts. Generated by immunoSEQ multiplex PCR, the TCRdb table keeps only in-frame clones and is missing some. The DNA was the basis for D and trimming; V, J and clone size are from that table. The sample holds some 140,000 clones; about four fifths are singletons and the top ten take roughly 9%. The germline CDR1 and CDR2 sequences are SGHAT and FQNNGV. The CDR3 has 14 residues. V lost 5 bases to trimming and J lost 2 bases, with 9 bases between them. This chain links TRBV11-2 with TRBJ2-2; D is unresolved. The sequence was obtained from a woman aged 60-75 years with active or convalescent COVID-19. The sequenced sample consisted of peripheral blood. CDR3 amino acids: CASSQALNTGELFF. CDR3 DNA sequence: TGTGCCAGCAGCCAGGCCCTCAACACCGGGGAGCTGTTTTTT.